Listed here are 10 T cell receptor beta chains from one sample, sequenced in a study of T cell responses to AZD1222 COVID-19 vaccine. Profiled with immunoSEQ multiplex PCR; TCRdb holds only in-frame clones, not every one. Of over 150,000 clones listed, approximately 87% were seen once; the top ten hold 5.5% to 6%. Sequences were derived from peripheral blood, sampled on day 0 of MenACWY control vaccination. These receptors were obtained from an adult in good health.

The chain combines TRBV19 with TRBJ2-4, with unresolved D. In germline, CDR1 is LNHDA, CDR2 SQIVND (reference sequence). CDR3 size: 16 residues. V was cut by 3 bases and J by 1 base, with 13 bases left in between. The DNA of the CDR3 is TGTGCCAGTAGTATGGCGGCACGAGAGGCCAAAAACATTCAGTACTTC. Translated, it gives CASSMAAREAKNIQYF.

Relative to its sample, this clone is medium-sized (0.01 to 0.1%). The chain recombines TRBV27 with TRBJ1-4, with D perhaps matching TRBD1 (5 bases). The CDR3 runs to 14 residues. Germline CDR1 and CDR2: MNHEY and SMNVEV (reference sequence). V gave up 8 bases and J gave up 7 bases, with 17 bases separating them. The CDR3 protein is CASAWGPGAEKLFF. DNA for the CDR3: TGTGCCAGCGCTTGGGGCCCCGGCGCTGAAAAACTGTTTTTT.

The chain links TRBV11-2 to TRBJ2-7; D ambiguous. CDR3 length: 15 residues. Germline CDR1 SGHAT, CDR2 FQNNGV. With 2 bases removed from V and 3 bases from J, the gap between germline ends came to 14 bases. The CDR3 DNA reads as TGTGCCAGCAGCTTAAGTCCGGATACGAACTACGAGCAGTACTTC. This codes for CASSLSPDTNYEQYF.

The J gene is TRBJ1-2, the V gene TRBV9; no definite D call. This CDR3 contains 13 residues. Trimming removed 0 bases from V and 8 bases from J, with 11 bases in between. CDR1 is SGDLS and CDR2 is YYNGEE in the germline V gene. This chain's CDR3 is CASSVDPGLGYTF. The CDR3 DNA follows: TGTGCCAGCAGCGTAGATCCAGGACTGGGCTACACCTTC.

The chain employs TRBV7-3 and TRBJ2-2; the match to TRBD2 covers 7 bases. V shed 2 bases, J shed 4 bases, and the junction held 4 bases outside the gene matches. This CDR3 is built from 15 residues. Germline CDR1 reads SGHTA; CDR2 reads FQGTGA. CDR3 nucleotides: TGTGCCAGCAGCTTATACGTAGCGGGCACCGGGGAGCTGTTTTTT. Its translation is CASSLYVAGTGELFF.

The chain carries TRBV3-1 (or the pseudogene TRBV3-2) and TRBJ2-1; no firm D call. The CDR3 is 17 amino acids. Germline V gene lookup returns CDR1 LGHDT and CDR2 YNNKEL (reference sequence). V lost 0 bases and J lost 5, with 17 bases in between. CDR3 in DNA: TGTGCCAGCAGCCAAGAACGTTCCAGCCAGGTGGACAATGAGCAGTTCTTC. The encoded protein is CASSQERSSQVDNEQFF.

The chain couples TRBV18 to TRBJ2-3, with 7 bases lining up with TRBD1. CDR3 length equals 13 residues. The ends lost 3 bases at V and 5 bases at J; junction bases unmatched: 2. Germline V gene lookup returns CDR1 KGHSH and CDR2 LQKENI. CDR3 sequence (DNA): TGTGCCAGCTCACCGAGGGACAGAGATACGCAGTATTTT. Translation: CASSPRDRDTQYF.

The genes are TRBV4-2 and TRBJ2-7; D gene uncertain. Trimming left V 1 base short and J 6 bases short, with 13 bases between. The CDR3 has 14 residues. CDR1 is LGHNA and CDR2 is YNFKEQ in the germline V gene. The CDR3 protein is CASSQVGSEFEQYF. CDR3 nucleotide sequence: TGTGCCAGCAGCCAAGTGGGGTCTGAATTCGAGCAGTACTTC.

This clone has just a few counts. V is TRBV5-1 and J is TRBJ2-7; 10 positions match TRBD1. This CDR3 has 18 residues. The germline gives CDR1 SGHRS, CDR2 YFSETQ. V shed 0 bases and J 0 bases; nucleotides not matched to a gene: 9. The CDR3 coding sequence is TGCGCCAGCAGCTTGGTTGGGACAGGGGTACGGTCCTCCTACGAGCAGTACTTC. Encoded protein: CASSLVGTGVRSSYEQYF.

V usage is TRBV6-5 and J usage is TRBJ1-5, with D tentatively TRBD1 (5 bases). Trimming shortened V by 0 bases and J by 4 bases, and 10 bases separated the two germline ends. Germline loops: CDR1 MNHEY, CDR2 SVGAGI. CDR3 length equals 15 residues. The CDR3 sequence is CASSYSGVRNQPQHF. CDR3 coding DNA: TGTGCCAGCAGTTACTCGGGGGTTCGGAATCAGCCCCAGCATTTT.